These 19 T cell receptor beta chains were sequenced from one sample in a study of identical twins (dated by TCRdb to the mid-2010s). Libraries were constructed by 5' RACE. The run used an Illumina HiSeq 2000. TCRdb applied fastp at Q25 and MiXCR to the public reads, then kept only in-frame beta chains. Each CDR3 protein appears once, grouped with its most common genes and DNA. The sample contains around 550,000 distinct CDR3 sequences, roughly 15% of them found a single time. The ten largest clones add up to around 0.4% of the sample. Another study also made use of these data, one on yellow fever vaccine responses in identical twins.

What was sequenced was CD4+ T cells sorted from blood. These receptor sequences come from a woman younger than 35 in good health.

This clonotype was seen a few times. This chain links TRBV5-1 with TRBJ2-1, with TRBD2 matching over 8 bases. V trimming: 4 bases; J trimming: 4 bases; junction bases outside the gene matches: 4. The length of the CDR3 is 14 residues. Germline-derived CDR1 and CDR2 are SGHRS and YFSETQ. The CDR3 spells CASSRTSPYNEQFF. The CDR3 bases are TGCGCCAGCAGCCGGACTAGCCCATACAATGAGCAGTTCTTC.

The chain joins TRBV18 to TRBJ2-7; TRBD2 matches at 14 bases. Germline trimming cut 0 bases from V and 5 bases from J; bases unmatched to any gene: 6. The germline CDR1 and CDR2 sequences are KGHSH and LQKENI. The CDR3 is made up of 17 amino acids. The CDR3 region has the DNA TGTGCCAGCTCACCACCGACTAGCGGGAGGGCCGGGAACGAGCAGTACTTC. Encoded protein: CASSPPTSGRAGNEQYF.

This clonotype was recorded a few times. This CDR3 is CASSPRGLAINEQFF. For the CDR3, the DNA is TGCGCCAGCAGCCCGAGGGGACTAGCGATCAATGAGCAGTTCTTC. V gene TRBV5-1 combines with J gene TRBJ2-1; 10 bases line up with TRBD2. Trimming cost V 4 bases and J 6 bases; bases outside gene matches: 7. This CDR3 is built from 15 residues. Germline CDR1 and CDR2: SGHRS and YFSETQ. The complete variable domain, with remaining parts taken from reference TRBV5-1 and TRBJ2-1, reads KAGVTQTPRYLIKTRGQQVTLSCSPISGHRSVSWYQQTPGQGLQFLFEYFSETQRNKGNFPGRFSGRQFSNSRSEMNVSTLELGDSALYLCASSPRGLAINEQFFGPGTRLTVL.

This clonotype was picked up a small number of times. At one of its ends the junction is not consistent with the germline gene, which may arise from a read error. This sequence joins TRBV2 and TRBJ2-3; TRBD2 matches at 8 bases. This CDR3 has 12 amino acids. Germline-derived CDR1 and CDR2 are SNHLY and FYNNEI. The CDR3 coding sequence is TGTGCCTGCAGACTAGCGACAGATACGCAGTATTTT. This translates into CACRLATDTQYF.

This clonotype has more than one count but fewer than ten. This rearrangement joins TRBV20-1 to TRBJ1-1; tentative D call: TRBD1 (6 bases). The CDR3 is 13 residues long. Trimming stripped 3 bases from V and 1 base from J, with 9 bases between. The V gene's germline CDR1 is DFQATT and CDR2 SNEGSKA (reference sequence). The CDR3, as DNA: TGCAGTGCTAGCGGGGGCCCGAACACTGAAGCTTTCTTT. The encoded protein is CSASGGPNTEAFF.

This clonotype was observed a few times. The gene calls are TRBV11-2 and TRBJ2-1, with a tentative D call TRBD1 (6 bases). Germline assignment: CDR1 SGHAT and CDR2 FQNNGV. The CDR3 covers 15 residues. The V end lost 1 base, the J end lost 3 bases, and 10 bases lay between the germline ends. The CDR3 nucleotides read TGTGCCAGCAGCTTAGCAGGGGCCCGCTACAATGAGCAGTTCTTC. Amino acid sequence: CASSLAGARYNEQFF. The full variable domain, completed using reference TRBV11-2 and TRBJ2-1, is EAGVAQSPRYKIIEKRQSVAFWCNPISGHATLYWYQQILGQGPKLLIQFQNNGVVDDSQLPKDRFSAERLKGVDSTLKIQPAKLEDSAVYLCASSLAGARYNEQFFGPGTRLTVL.

The chain uses TRBV27 and TRBJ2-5, with a weak D call TRBD1 (5 bases). The V end was cut by 0 bases, the J end by 7 bases, with 18 bases between. CDR1 is MNHEY and CDR2 is SMNVEV in the germline V gene (reference sequence). This CDR3 has 16 residues. The CDR3 bases are TGTGCCAGCAGTTTATCCGCTGCTGCAGGGCTCGCGACCCAGTACTTC. Translating gives CASSLSAAAGLATQYF.

In this sample, this clonotype turned up a few times. This rearrangement joins TRBV7-8 to TRBJ2-7, with 7 bases fitting TRBD1. CDR1 SGHVS and CDR2 FQNEAQ come from the germline V gene. V lost 5 bases, J lost 3 bases, and 16 bases stayed unmatched. This CDR3 spans 17 amino acids. This CDR3 is CASSASGQDGRLYEQYF. CDR3 bases: TGTGCCAGCAGCGCCAGCGGACAGGACGGTAGGCTCTACGAGCAGTACTTC. The full variable domain, its missing parts supplied by reference TRBV7-8 and TRBJ2-7, is GAGVSQSPRYKVAKRGQDVALRCDPISGHVSLFWYQQALGQGPEFLTYFQNEAQLDKSGLPSDRFFAERPEGSVSTLKIQRTQQEDSAVYLCASSASGQDGRLYEQYFGPGTRLTVT.

The genes are TRBV10-3 and TRBJ1-6, with TRBD1 matching over 12 bases. V gave up 10 bases and J gave up 5 bases; unmatched junction bases: 6. Germline V gene sequence: CDR1 ENHRY, CDR2 SYGVKD. The CDR3 has 15 amino acids. The DNA for the CDR3 is TGTGCCAGCCGGGACAGGGGGCAGGATAATTCACCCCTCCACTTT. Translated, it gives CASRDRGQDNSPLHF.

There are many counts of this clonotype. The V call is TRBV6-5, the J call TRBJ2-1; D unresolved. The germline gives CDR1 MNHEY, CDR2 SVGAGI. The CDR3 is made up of 12 amino acids. Trimming cost V 8 bases and J 3 bases, with 8 bases left between them. The CDR3 DNA sequence: TGTGCCAGCTCTGGCAGCTACAATGAGCAGTTCTTC. Its translation is CASSGSYNEQFF.

The chain employs TRBV7-8 and TRBJ1-5, with 10 bases lining up with TRBD1. The trim removed 3 bases at V and 7 bases at J, leaving 3 bases unmatched. Germline V lookup: CDR1 SGHVS, CDR2 FQNEAQ. The CDR3 runs 14 residues. This chain's CDR3 is CASSLDRGWQPQHF. The CDR3 region has the DNA TGTGCCAGCAGCTTGGACAGGGGGTGGCAGCCCCAGCATTTT.

This clonotype was seen a handful of times. The chain combines TRBV29-1 with TRBJ2-7, with D unclear. This CDR3 has 12 amino acids. From germline, CDR1 is SQVTM and CDR2 ANQGSEA. CDR3 sequence: CVVSGETYEQYF. DNA for the CDR3: TGCGTCGTTTCAGGCGAAACCTACGAGCAGTACTTC.

This clonotype showed up just a few times. The rearrangement links TRBV5-1 to TRBJ2-1; perhaps TRBD1 as D (5 bases). Between the trimmed V and J ends, which lost 4 bases and 7 bases, there was a span of 18 bases. The CDR3 has 15 residues. CDR1 SGHRS and CDR2 YFSETQ come from the germline V gene. The CDR3 DNA follows: TGCGCCAGCAGCGGGATAGACAGTGGGATTAATGAGCAGTTCTTC. It encodes CASSGIDSGINEQFF.

V gene TRBV2 combines with J gene TRBJ1-2; D not certain. The CDR3 is made up of 11 amino acids. The ends were cut back, 7 bases at V and 3 bases at J, with 6 bases in the middle. Germline-derived CDR1 and CDR2 are SNHLY and FYNNEI. In DNA, the CDR3 is TGTGCCAGCACCCCCGACTATGGCTACACCTTC. It codes for CASTPDYGYTF.

The chain recombines TRBV5-1 with TRBJ1-2; D may be TRBD1 (5 bases). V lost 2 bases and J lost 4, with 15 bases in between. Germline V gene sequence: CDR1 SGHRS, CDR2 YFSETQ. The CDR3 has 15 residues. The CDR3 DNA reads as TGCGCCAGCAGCTTATCAGGGAACGGCGGCTATGGCTACACCTTC. Protein: CASSLSGNGGYGYTF. Based on the CDR3 plus reference TRBV5-1 and TRBJ1-2, the full variable domain is KAGVTQTPRYLIKTRGQQVTLSCSPISGHRSVSWYQQTPGQGLQFLFEYFSETQRNKGNFPGRFSGRQFSNSRSEMNVSTLELGDSALYLCASSLSGNGGYGYTFGSGTRLTVV.

This clonotype turned up a few times. The chain carries TRBV3-1 and TRBJ1-1, with 7 bases matching TRBD1. The length of the CDR3 is 14 residues. V lost 6 bases, J lost 5 bases, and 9 bases stayed unmatched. Germline values: CDR1 LGHDT, CDR2 YNNKEL (reference sequence). CDR3 in amino acids: CASRLRGTATEAFF. The CDR3 DNA sequence: TGTGCCAGCAGACTCAGGGGGACAGCTACTGAAGCTTTCTTT.

This clonotype was recorded a few times. The chain has TRBV20-1 and TRBJ1-1; 8 positions agree with TRBD1. V lost 3 bases to trimming and J lost 7 bases; unmatched junction nucleotides: 10. Germline V CDR1 and CDR2: DFQATT, SNEGSKA (reference sequence). This CDR3 has 14 amino acids. The CDR3 region has the DNA TGCAGTGCTAGCATCCCACAGGGGGTGATTGAAGCTTTCTTT. Amino acid sequence: CSASIPQGVIEAFF.

The chain uses TRBV20-1 and TRBJ2-3, with 11 bases aligning to TRBD2. The CDR3 has 15 amino acids. The germline gives CDR1 DFQATT, CDR2 SNEGSKA (reference sequence). After removal of 4 bases from V and 3 bases from J, the junction contained 6 bases not matched to a gene. The CDR3 DNA reads TGCAGTGCTATCCTAGCGGGGGGAGGTACAGATACGCAGTATTTT. This codes for CSAILAGGGTDTQYF.

The rearrangement uses TRBV24-1 and TRBJ2-1, with D hard to call. This CDR3 contains 13 residues. With 5 bases removed from V and 4 bases from J, the gap between germline ends came to 8 bases. Germline CDR1 is KGHDR and CDR2 is SFDVKD. CDR3 nucleotides: TGTGCCACCAGTGGCCTGGGGTACAATGAGCAGTTCTTC. Translating it yields CATSGLGYNEQFF.